This T cell receptor beta chain is from a study of shared clonotypes between healthy human individuals (TCRdb year 2020). About the full investigation: The cohort comprised two women and a few men aged 18 to 49 years. Leukapheresis yielded between about 0.9 and 8.9 billion PBMCs per donor. Per donor, three plates each were used for CD4 naive and CD4 memory, two for CD8 naive, and one for CD8 memory. Libraries were prepared and TCR repertoires were sequenced by different laboratories using diverse techniques, in order to increase sequencing depth and limit assay-specific biases. The study deeply sequenced blood TCR repertoires of about 5 healthy adults to estimate repertoire size and the extent of clonotype sharing between individuals.

CDR1 MDHEN and CDR2 SYDVKM are derived from the germline V gene. The CDR3 starts with the cysteine, ends with the phenylalanine, and has 15 residues. Only CDR3 DNA remains: 45 bases, in frame from the first base. V loses 8 bases of germline sequence and J loses 4 bases, and the interval between the two ends is 18 bases. The donors were healthy, HIV-negative adults who had no recently reported acute infections or vaccinations. Only Caucasian adults living in Nashville, Tennessee, USA were represented among the donors. Magnetic negative selection was used to enrich CD4+ T cells, after which naive cells were positively selected on CD45RA and the negative fraction became the memory subset. After blood collection by leukapheresis, PBMCs were isolated using Ficoll-Histopaque density gradient centrifugation and then cryopreserved in the vapor phase of liquid nitrogen. Analytical flow cytometry was used to check the purity and quantity of each magnetically sorted T cell population. Genomic DNA was isolated from every sorted fraction and measured by UV absorbance on a Nanodrop 2000c.

The research as a whole found: Compared with non-shared clonotypes, the clonotypes found in all four sorted-subset donors had higher generation probabilities. Naive subsets generally had larger estimated clonotype richness than memory subsets. Sampling was limited to blood, and TCR repertoires in tissue likely differ from TCR repertoires in blood. The small number of donors limited the genetic and exposure-history diversity represented. Sharing across several donors was observed for approximately 5% of naive CD4, 3.5% of naive CD8, 2.3% of memory CD4, and approximately 0.41% of memory CD8 clonotypes. Incomplete sequencing was indicated by rarefaction of sorted-subset datasets, despite the large sequencing depth. Based on pairwise subsampling, the degree of clonotype sharing among donors was expected to be affected by sequencing depth.

Of note for this clone: The antigen it binds to is not known. No per-base quality is available; no much larger clone lies one base away.

TCR CDR3 regions were amplified from genomic DNA by multiplex PCR using the deep immunoSEQ assay. Genomic DNA extracted from each cell subset was distributed evenly over all wells of several immunoSEQ 96-well plates, and each plate served as one replicate. For sorted subsets, 200 to 250 ng of genomic DNA, equivalent to around 30,000 T cell genomes, went into each replicate PCR. Purified libraries were quantified with a Qubit 3.0 fluorometer, sized on a Bioanalyzer 2100, and re-quantified with the KAPA Library Quantification kit. Every immunoSEQ 96-well plate was sequenced on a dedicated single-read 150-cycle Illumina NextSeq 550 flow cell. On the authors' methods: Because only junctional sequences without quality scores were contained in the immunoSEQ output, filtering matching that applied to full-length reads could not be performed. To assign V/J genes and CDR3, sequences were annotated against IMGT germline references using PyIR, a Python wrapper for IgBLAST v1.9. Reads were filtered out if the reads had weak V/J assignments (E-value above 1e-6), no CDR3, stop codons, out-of-frame junctions, or ambiguous translated residues. V3J clonotypes were defined as sequences sharing an identical inferred V gene, J gene, and CDR3 amino acid sequence. Percentage overlap between repertoires was computed as shared unique clonotypes divided by the size of the smaller repertoire. RTK rarefaction, the Chao1 estimator, and Recon v2.1 estimates of unobserved clonotypes were used to assess repertoire richness. Generation probabilities were computed with OLGA for all TCRbeta clonotypes obtained by the gDNA method from a few donors. TCRdb provides this immuneACCESS table in a form limited to in-frame rearrangements. Some clones are lacking; in checked studies, under half of them reflect an unresolved V gene, and why the rest are absent is not known. V, J and clone size are taken as reported in that table, and D and trimming were inferred from the DNA itself. Present in this sample are approximately 620,000 clones, about 96% of which were seen just once. Less than 0.065% of the sample is in the top ten clones.

The chain joins TRBV28 to TRBJ2-1; the D gene cannot be resolved reliably. The specimen sequenced was naive CD4+ T cells sorted from blood. Per the publication, the cell subset or site label means: CD45RA+ positively selected. The clonotype originates from a woman in her 30s in good health. The CDR3 protein: CASRLPLSLYNEQFF. In nucleotide form, the sequence is TGTGCCAGCCGCTTGCCGCTATCGTTATACAATGAGCAGTTCTTC.